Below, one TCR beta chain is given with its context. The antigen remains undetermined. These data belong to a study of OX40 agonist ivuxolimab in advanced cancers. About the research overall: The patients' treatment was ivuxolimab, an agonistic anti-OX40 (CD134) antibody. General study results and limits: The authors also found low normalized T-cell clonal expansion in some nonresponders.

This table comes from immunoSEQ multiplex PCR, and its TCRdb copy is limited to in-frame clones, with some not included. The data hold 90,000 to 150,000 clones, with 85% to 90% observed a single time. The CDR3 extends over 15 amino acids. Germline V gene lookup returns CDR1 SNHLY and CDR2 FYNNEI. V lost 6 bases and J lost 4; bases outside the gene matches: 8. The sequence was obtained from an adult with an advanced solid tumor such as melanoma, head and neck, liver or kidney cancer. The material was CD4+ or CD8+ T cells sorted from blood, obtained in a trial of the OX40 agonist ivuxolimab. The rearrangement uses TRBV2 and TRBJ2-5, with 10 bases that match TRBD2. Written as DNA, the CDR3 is TGTGCCAGCAGGGTCGCGGCTAGCGGGGGAGAGACCCAGTACTTC. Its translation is CASRVAASGGETQYF.